This TCR beta chain derives from a study of T cells in Graves' hyperthyroidism and ophthalmopathy. The sample holds one count of this clonotype. What it recognizes is unknown. Template material for amplifying TCR beta CDR3 regions consisted of RNA transcripts. The HTBI primer set drove a first-round RT-PCR of the TCR CDR3. TCRdb independently ran MiXCR on the multiplex PCR reads; one entry per CDR3 protein. This sample has 300,000 to 450,000 distinct CDR3 sequences, with 15% to 18% found just once. CDR3 size: 17 residues. Per the germline V gene, CDR1 is SGDLS and CDR2 is YYNGEE. Trimming at V came to 0 bases and at J to 6 bases, leaving 7 bases not matched to a gene. Notes on the study in general: Most clonotypes that expanded in the thyroid above 0.001 also showed up in blood. The model made its ophthalmopathy prediction, and onset followed a median about 6.8 months later.

Participants, patients aged 18 to 65, had newly diagnosed hyperthyroidism with a duration under 2 months. Source material for PBMCs was around 10 ml fresh peripheral blood. The material sequenced was blood. The TCR sequence derives from a woman aged 18-29 years with Graves' hyperthyroidism that later progressed to Graves' ophthalmopathy. V is TRBV9 and J is TRBJ2-1; 12 positions match TRBD2. The CDR3 bases are TGTGCCAGCAGCGTAGTCTCGACTAGCGGGAGTCGCAATGAGCAGTTCTTC. Translated, it gives CASSVVSTSGSRNEQFF.